These T cell receptor beta chains were read from a single sample in a study of T cell responses to AZD1222 COVID-19 vaccine. Only in-frame clones appear in the TCRdb table, and some are missing; sequencing was by immunoSEQ multiplex PCR. The table has roughly 55,000 clones, nearly 90% seen once. This sample comprised peripheral blood, obtained on day 0 of AZD1222 vaccination. All receptors derive from an adult in good health. The conserved cysteine and the conserved F or W are not part of the CDR3 here. Each record gives: J gene, V gene, CDR3 protein.

>TRBJ2-3|TRBV28
ASSLPYRDTADTQY
>TRBJ2-3|TRBV18
ASSPASGGTDTQY
>TRBJ2-3|TRBV5-6
ASSLVGAGTDTQY
>TRBJ1-2|TRBV28
ASSLPPGGANNYGYT
>TRBJ1-3|TRBV7-9
ASSSRQRGTIY
>TRBJ2-3|TRBV7-9
ASSPNSYTQY
>TRBJ2-6|TRBV30
AWSVPGANVLT
>TRBJ1-1|TRBV6-1
ASSEYLEAF
>TRBJ1-5|TRBV14
ASSLTGNQPQH
>TRBJ1-4|TRBV3-1/TRBV3-2
ASSQDYGPTGEKLF
>TRBJ2-7|TRBV30
AWKGQGVDEQY
>TRBJ2-1|TRBV5-4
ASSSTGEFNEQF
>TRBJ2-2|TRBV23-1
GRWGFANTGELF
>TRBJ2-7|TRBV5-1
ASSWDSSYEQY
>TRBJ1-4|TRBV19
ASSTSYRAPNEKLF
>TRBJ1-5|TRBV18
ASSQDSSNQPQH
>TRBJ2-7|TRBV5-1
ASSLGGTGGFEQY
>TRBJ1-3|TRBV11-2
ASSPRGQASSGNTIY
>TRBJ1-4|TRBV2
ASSESREKLF